One sample yielded the 10 T cell receptor beta chains listed below, sequenced in a study of T cell changes during pregnancy in multiple sclerosis. The protocol was immunoSEQ multiplex PCR, while the TCRdb copy is restricted to in-frame clones and leaves out a portion. The data contain tens of thousands of clones, around nine tenths of them seen just once; the ten biggest clones take up approximately 2.8%. Sequencing was performed on CD8+ T cells from peripheral blood mononuclear cells, taken before pregnancy. These receptors were obtained from a female donor with multiple sclerosis, enrolled in a pregnancy study.

In its sample, this clone was seen once. This chain joins TRBV5-5 and TRBJ2-4, with TRBD2 matching over 8 bases. V shed 4 bases and J 2 bases; nucleotides not matched to a gene: 5. CDR3 length equals 15 residues. The germline V gene encodes CDR1 SGHKS and CDR2 YYEKEE (reference sequence). Written as DNA, the CDR3 is TGTGCCAGCAGCCCGGGGGGGGGTACCAAAAACATTCAGTACTTC. It specifies CASSPGGGTKNIQYF.

J is TRBJ1-3 and V is TRBV28; 9 bases are shared with TRBD1. Per germline, CDR1 MDHEN and CDR2 SYDVKM. The trim removed 2 bases at V and 5 bases at J, leaving 7 bases unmatched. CDR3 size: 16 residues. CDR3 residues: CASSLRWDRARNTIYF. CDR3 nucleotide sequence: TGTGCCAGCAGTTTACGGTGGGACAGGGCTAGAAACACCATATATTTT.

The chain recombines TRBV13 with TRBJ1-1; possibly TRBD1 for D (5 bases). This CDR3 has 15 residues. Germline V gene lookup returns CDR1 PRHDT and CDR2 FYEKMQ (reference sequence). Trimming stripped 5 bases from V and 4 bases from J, with 17 bases between. CDR3 region: CASSPGFAGVTEAFF. The CDR3 region has the DNA TGTGCCAGCAGCCCGGGATTTGCGGGGGTCACTGAAGCTTTCTTT.

J is TRBJ1-2 and V is TRBV9; D may be TRBD1 (5 bases). The length of the CDR3 is 15 residues. Germline V CDR1 and CDR2: SGDLS, YYNGEE. The V end lost 0 bases, the J end lost 4 bases, and 13 bases lay between the germline ends. In nucleotides, the CDR3 is TGTGCCAGCAGCGTAGCTCAGGGTCAGGGCTATGGCTACACCTTC. It encodes CASSVAQGQGYGYTF.

This rearrangement joins TRBV27 to TRBJ1-2; possibly TRBD1 for D (6 bases). This CDR3 has 14 amino acids. The germline CDR1 and CDR2 sequences are MNHEY and SMNVEV (reference sequence). Trimming took 4 bases from V and 5 from J, leaving 14 bases between them. The CDR3 is CASSWGPLGYGYTF. DNA of the CDR3: TGTGCCAGCAGTTGGGGGCCCCTTGGGTATGGCTACACCTTC.

Regarding this clone: A far larger clone lies a single base away; this is likely a read error. The chain recombines TRBV6-4 with TRBJ2-7; 9 nucleotides line up with TRBD1. CDR3 length equals 13 residues. Germline values: CDR1 MRHNA, CDR2 SNTAGT. The CDR3 here is CACSDSDRGEQYF. CDR3 sequence (DNA): TGTGCCTGCAGTGACTCGGACAGGGGCGAGCAGTACTTC.

The chain is built from TRBV7-9 and TRBJ2-5; a weak D match, TRBD2 (7 bases). Germline lookup yields CDR1 SEHNR and CDR2 FQNEAQ (reference sequence). The V gene lost 1 base and the J gene lost 2 bases, with 14 bases spanning the gap. The CDR3 spans 16 residues. The CDR3 loop is CASSLGGGLMQETQYF. The CDR3 DNA reads TGTGCCAGCAGCTTAGGGGGGGGCCTAATGCAAGAGACCCAGTACTTC.

This rearrangement joins TRBV7-3 to TRBJ2-7; 10 bases agree with TRBD1. CDR1 is SGHTA and CDR2 is FQGTGA in the germline V gene. The trim removed 6 bases at V and 5 bases at J, leaving 4 bases unmatched. This CDR3 is built from 13 residues. For the CDR3, the DNA is TGTGCCAGCAGTCGGGACAGGGGCAACGAGCAGTACTTC. Translated: CASSRDRGNEQYF.

The V gene is TRBV5-5, the J gene TRBJ1-1; D possibly corresponds to TRBD1 (5 bases). Germline V gene data show CDR1 as SGHKS and CDR2 as YYEKEE (reference sequence). Trimming pared 2 bases from V and 6 bases from J, leaving 8 bases between. CDR3 size: 12 residues. The CDR3 DNA follows: TGTGCCAGCAGCTTAAAGGGGCCTGAAGCTTTCTTT. Translation gives CASSLKGPEAFF.

The chain uses TRBV27 and TRBJ2-7; D uncertain. The germline gives CDR1 MNHEY, CDR2 SMNVEV (reference sequence). The V end lost 5 bases, the J end lost 4 bases, and 12 bases lay between the germline ends. The CDR3 is 13 residues long. CDR3 sequence: CASSEHQEYEQYF. DNA for the CDR3: TGTGCCAGCAGTGAGCACCAGGAATACGAGCAGTACTTC.